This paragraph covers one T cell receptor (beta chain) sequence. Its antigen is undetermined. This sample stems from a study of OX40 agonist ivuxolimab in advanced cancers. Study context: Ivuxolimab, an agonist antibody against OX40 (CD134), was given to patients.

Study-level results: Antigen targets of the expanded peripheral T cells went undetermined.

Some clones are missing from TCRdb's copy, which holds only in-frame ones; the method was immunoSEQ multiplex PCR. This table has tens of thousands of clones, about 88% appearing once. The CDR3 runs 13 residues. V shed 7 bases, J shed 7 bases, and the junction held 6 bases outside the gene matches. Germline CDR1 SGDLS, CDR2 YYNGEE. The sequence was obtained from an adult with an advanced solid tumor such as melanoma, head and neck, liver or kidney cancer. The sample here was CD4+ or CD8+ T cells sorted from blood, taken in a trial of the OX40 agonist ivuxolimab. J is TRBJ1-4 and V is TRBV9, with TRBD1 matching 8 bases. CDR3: CASARTGSEKLFF. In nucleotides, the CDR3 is TGTGCCAGCGCCCGGACAGGGAGTGAAAAACTGTTTTTT.